One TCR beta chain is described in this entry. This sample is drawn from a study of OX40 agonist ivuxolimab in advanced cancers. Clones were sequenced by immunoSEQ multiplex PCR, and TCRdb holds only the in-frame ones, with some missing. The table shows approximately 99,000 clones, with around 94% occurring only once. V dropped 1 base and J dropped 7 bases, with 11 bases sitting between them. This CDR3 is built from 14 residues. Germline values: CDR1 SGDLS, CDR2 YYNGEE. Sequenced here: CD4+ or CD8+ T cells sorted from blood, sampled in a trial of the OX40 agonist ivuxolimab. The receptor comes from an adult with an advanced solid tumor such as melanoma, head and neck, liver or kidney cancer. The rearrangement joins TRBV9 to TRBJ2-2; no clear D. The CDR3 bases are TGTGCCAGCAGCGTAATTCTTTCGAGCGGGGAGCTGTTTTTT. As protein: CASSVILSSGELFF.